This TCR beta chain came from a study of a mutant IDH1 vaccine in newly diagnosed glioma. Study-wide context: Patients were started on vaccination 4-6 weeks after radiotherapy alone, or with temozolomide cycles.

Time point given: week 5, during vaccination. Each vaccine dose was 300 ug of mutant IDH1 20-mer peptide, with topical imiquimod. Method: immunoSEQ multiplex PCR; TCRdb's copy keeps in-frame clones and lacks some. Among approximately 76,000 clones, 91% were seen once, and the ten largest hold 0.55% to 0.65%. About this clone: Its target is not known.

This CDR3 spans 14 amino acids. The germline CDR1 and CDR2 sequences are SGHTS and YDEGEE. V was cut by 0 bases and J by 0 bases, with 5 bases left in between. This clonotype was sampled from a woman between 45 and 60 years old with glioma. The chain has TRBV5-8 and TRBJ2-3; D is undetermined. The source material was PBMCs, sampled from a glioma patient whose treatment included an IDH1 peptide vaccine. The DNA of the CDR3 is TGTGCCAGCAGCTTGGAAGTTAGCACAGATACGCAGTATTTT. Translating it yields CASSLEVSTDTQYF. The full variable domain, with the rest looked up from reference TRBV5-8 and TRBJ2-3, is EAGVTQSPTHLIKTRGQQATLRCSPISGHTSVYWYQQALGLGLQFLLWYDEGEERNRGNFPPRFSGRQFPNYSSELNVNALELEDSALYLCASSLEVSTDTQYFGPGTRLTVL.